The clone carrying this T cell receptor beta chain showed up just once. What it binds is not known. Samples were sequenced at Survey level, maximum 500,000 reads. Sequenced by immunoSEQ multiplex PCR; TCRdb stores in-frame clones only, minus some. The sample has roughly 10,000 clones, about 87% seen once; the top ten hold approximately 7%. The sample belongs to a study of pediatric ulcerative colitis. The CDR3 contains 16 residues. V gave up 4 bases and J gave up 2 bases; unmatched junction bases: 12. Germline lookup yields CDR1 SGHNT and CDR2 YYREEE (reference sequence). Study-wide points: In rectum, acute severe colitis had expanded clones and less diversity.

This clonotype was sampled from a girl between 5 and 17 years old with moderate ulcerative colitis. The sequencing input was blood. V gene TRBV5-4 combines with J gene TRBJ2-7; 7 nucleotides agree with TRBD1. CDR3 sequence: CASSPSPGQNTYEQYF. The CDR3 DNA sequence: TGTGCCAGCAGCCCCTCACCGGGACAGAACACCTACGAGCAGTACTTC.